This T cell receptor (beta chain) was recorded in a study of blood T cell repertoires in COVID-19. Study-wide context: Specimens from acute and convalescent COVID-19 originated in the United States, Italy and Spain. PBMCs, B-cell-depleted T cells, or T cells provided the cDNA or gDNA that made up the material.

Per the original methods: Estimated nucleated cell counts came from reference gene primer amplification. The data were produced by immunoSEQ multiplex PCR, yet TCRdb's version contains in-frame clones alone and is incomplete. The DNA was the basis for D and trimming; V, J and clone size are from that table. The sample has approximately 120,000 clones, over 80% seen once. The CDR3 has 14 residues. The germline gives CDR1 SEHNR, CDR2 FQNEAQ (reference sequence). V shed 2 bases and J shed 3 bases, with 10 bases lying between them. The rearrangement joins TRBV7-9 to TRBJ1-2; no clear D gene. Material: peripheral blood. This TCR came from a man aged 60 to 69 with acute or convalescent COVID-19. The CDR3 DNA reads TGTGCCAGCAGCTTAACACGCCCAGACTATGGCTACACCTTC. Its protein is CASSLTRPDYGYTF.